Each of the 12 T cell receptor beta chains below was sequenced from the same sample in a study of identical twins. TCRdb used MiXCR to reprocess the 5' RACE reads, holding one entry per CDR3 protein. Of fewer than 250,000 distinct CDR3 sequences listed, roughly 7.5% are singletons. The same data also contributed to another study, on yellow fever vaccine responses in identical twins.

The sample taken for sequencing was CD8+ T cells sorted from blood. Receptors were obtained from a woman aged 18-29 years in good health.

This rearrangement joins TRBV28 to TRBJ2-6, with D possibly matching TRBD2 (6 bases). Germline values: CDR1 MDHEN, CDR2 SYDVKM. This CDR3 region has 16 residues. V lost 7 bases to trimming and J lost 0 bases, with 13 bases between them. Written as DNA, the CDR3 is TGTGCCAGCACGCGGGATACCCTCTCTGGGGCCAACGTCCTGACTTTC. It yields the protein CASTRDTLSGANVLTF. Supplemented by reference TRBV28 and TRBJ2-6, the full variable domain reads DVKVTQSSRYLVKRTGEKVFLECVQDMDHENMFWYRQDPGLGLRLIYFSYDVKMKEKGDIPEGYSVSREKKERFSLILESASTNQTSMYLCASTRDTLSGANVLTFGAGSRLTVL.

The genes are TRBV7-7 and TRBJ2-1; 8 bases match TRBD2. There are 15 residues in the CDR3. V shed 4 bases and J 5 bases; nucleotides not matched to a gene: 7. CDR1 and CDR2 from the germline V gene are SSHAT and FNYEAQ (reference sequence). In DNA, the CDR3 is TGTGCCAGCAGCTCCGGGACTAGACTGGACAATGAGCAGTTCTTC. Its protein is CASSSGTRLDNEQFF.

This clonotype was observed many times. The V gene is TRBV5-5, the J gene TRBJ2-1; 10 nucleotides align to TRBD2. The V and J ends lost 6 bases and 2 bases, in that order; junction bases with no gene match: 5. Germline-derived CDR1 and CDR2 are SGHKS and YYEKEE (reference sequence). This CDR3 region has 15 residues. The CDR3 loop is CASIPSGSAYNEQFF. The CDR3 bases are TGTGCCAGCATCCCTAGCGGGAGTGCCTACAATGAGCAGTTCTTC.

This clonotype was detected many times. The chain recombines TRBV10-2 with TRBJ2-3, with 9 nucleotides matching TRBD2. CDR1 and CDR2 from the germline V gene are WSHSY and SAAADI. The CDR3 is 16 residues long. Trimming removed 10 bases from V and 5 bases from J; junction bases left unmatched: 16. CDR3 in DNA: TGCGCCACCAAGCCCTCTAGCGGGAAGGCGGGAGATACGCAGTATTTT. Translation: CATKPSSGKAGDTQYF.

This clonotype was seen ten or more times. V usage is TRBV12-3 or TRBV12-4 and J usage is TRBJ2-1, with 8 bases identical to TRBD2. Trimming took 7 bases from V and 7 from J; bases not matched to a gene: 12. The CDR3 has 15 amino acids. CDR3 region: CASTFMAGGWNEQFF. CDR3 in DNA: TGTGCCAGCACCTTTATGGCGGGAGGTTGGAATGAGCAGTTCTTC.

The J gene is TRBJ2-7, the V gene TRBV6-2 or TRBV6-3, with D uncertain. The germline V gene has CDR1 MNHEY and CDR2 SVGEGT. The CDR3 is 14 amino acids. Trimming shortened V by 0 bases and J by 2 bases, and 8 bases separated the two germline ends. The CDR3 region has the DNA TGTGCCAGCAGTTACTCCGACACCACCTACGAGCAGTACGTC. Its protein is CASSYSDTTYEQYV.

The chain carries TRBV7-8 and TRBJ1-1; D remains ambiguous. The CDR3 runs to 16 residues. Germline CDR1 is SGHVS and CDR2 is FQNEAQ. V lost 2 bases to trimming and J lost 0 bases, with 13 bases between them. This CDR3 is CASSLPRRELNTEAFF. In nucleotides, the CDR3 is TGTGCCAGCAGCTTACCCAGGAGAGAGTTGAACACTGAAGCTTTCTTT.

This clonotype was picked up many times. The chain recombines TRBV3-1 with TRBJ2-7; D is uncertain. This CDR3 is built from 12 residues. V was pared by 1 base and J by 6 bases, with 7 bases between. CDR1 LGHDT and CDR2 YNNKEL come from the germline V gene (reference sequence). In nucleotides, the CDR3 is TGTGCCAGCAGCCAAGGCCGCGGCGAGCAGTACTTC. It specifies CASSQGRGEQYF.

This clonotype has a count of ten or more. The chain has TRBV3-1 and TRBJ2-1; D is uncertain. The germline V gene encodes CDR1 LGHDT and CDR2 YNNKEL (reference sequence). Trimming pared 3 bases from V and 5 bases from J, leaving 11 bases between. The CDR3 totals 14 residues. The CDR3 region is CASSQESYHNEQFF. In nucleotides, the CDR3 is TGTGCCAGCAGCCAGGAATCCTATCACAATGAGCAGTTCTTC.

This chain links TRBV2 with TRBJ2-7; 11 bases line up with TRBD1. The CDR3 has 15 amino acids. CDR1 is SNHLY and CDR2 is FYNNEI in the germline V gene. In DNA form, the CDR3 reads TGTGCCAGCAGCGAAGGACAGGGGGCGGTCTACGAGCAGTACGTC. Amino acids: CASSEGQGAVYEQYV.

This clonotype was seen only a few times. The genes are TRBV20-1 and TRBJ2-6; no clear D gene. The germline gives CDR1 DFQATT, CDR2 SNEGSKA (reference sequence). The CDR3 has 16 residues. Trimming took off 1 base at V and 4 bases at J, with 14 bases between the two ends. The CDR3 here is CSARAPSLRGANVLTF. The CDR3 DNA sequence: TGCAGTGCTAGAGCTCCTTCGTTGAGGGGGGCCAACGTCCTGACTTTC.

This clonotype was counted ten times or more. The chain is built from TRBV4-1 and TRBJ1-5; D not certain. Trimming removed 1 base from V and 0 bases from J, with 7 bases in between. Germline assignment: CDR1 MGHRA and CDR2 YSYEKL. This CDR3 contains 15 residues. This CDR3 is CASSQAEASNQPQHF. DNA for the CDR3: TGCGCCAGCAGCCAAGCGGAGGCTAGCAATCAGCCCCAGCATTTT.